This is a list of T cell receptor beta chains from one sample in a study of cytomegalovirus exposure and HLA in healthy donors. This table comes from immunoSEQ multiplex PCR, and its TCRdb copy is limited to in-frame clones, with some not included. This sample yields over 75,000 clones, of which 84% are seen a single time; around 5.6% belongs to the top ten. Source material: PBMCs. The receptors were sampled from a young woman in good health and CMV-seropositive. The CDR3 runs from the conserved cysteine through the conserved F or W. Each record gives: V gene, D gene, clone size, J gene, CDR3 protein, CDR3 DNA. The D gene is left open where the match is weak. Expanded clones are given a class, and other clones once, few, many or no size at all.

V: TRBV6-1; D: .; size: .; J: TRBJ1-4; CDR3: CASRTPGEKLFF; DNA: TGTGCCAGCAGGACGCCGGGGGAAAAACTGTTTTTT
V: TRBV4-1; D: TRBD1; size: .; J: TRBJ1-4; CDR3: CASSSPGQGAELFF; DNA: TGCGCCAGCAGCTCACCGGGACAGGGGGCTGAACTGTTTTTT
V: TRBV18; D: TRBD2; size: .; J: TRBJ2-5; CDR3: CASSNSGTSEETQYF; DNA: TGTGCCAGCTCAAATTCCGGGACTAGCGAAGAGACCCAGTACTTC
V: TRBV5-1; D: TRBD1; size: .; J: TRBJ2-7; CDR3: CASSLEQGASYEQYF; DNA: TGCGCCAGCAGCTTGGAACAGGGGGCCTCCTACGAGCAGTACTTC
V: TRBV4-1; D: TRBD1; size: few; J: TRBJ1-2; CDR3: CASSRTGRNYGYTF; DNA: TGCGCCAGCAGCCGGACAGGGCGAAACTATGGCTACACCTTC
V: TRBV6-1; D: TRBD1; size: .; J: TRBJ1-2; CDR3: CASSPRDSYGYTF; DNA: TGTGCCAGCAGTCCTCGGGACAGCTATGGCTACACCTTC
V: TRBV7-9; D: TRBD1; size: .; J: TRBJ1-4; CDR3: CASSLSSDRVQTF; DNA: TGTGCCAGCAGCTTATCTTCGGACAGGGTCCAAACGTTT
V: TRBV5-1; D: .; size: .; J: TRBJ2-3; CDR3: CASSFRYTDTQYF; DNA: TGCGCCAGCAGCTTTCGTTACACAGATACGCAGTATTTT
V: TRBV13; D: TRBD1; size: .; J: TRBJ1-1; CDR3: CASSLGAGQGRPEAFF; DNA: TGTGCCAGCAGCTTAGGAGCGGGACAGGGGCGTCCTGAAGCTTTCTTT
V: TRBV2; D: .; size: .; J: TRBJ1-1; CDR3: CASRFQGTEAFF; DNA: TGTGCCAGCAGATTTCAGGGCACTGAAGCTTTCTTT
V: TRBV19; D: .; size: .; J: TRBJ1-6; CDR3: CASSIVRGPASPLHF; DNA: TGTGCCAGTAGTATAGTCAGGGGACCAGCGTCACCCCTCCACTTT
V: TRBV6-1; D: TRBD2; size: once; J: TRBJ2-1; CDR3: CASSDVLAGADNEQFF; DNA: TGTGCCAGCAGTGACGTACTAGCGGGAGCCGACAATGAGCAGTTCTTC
V: TRBV5-6; D: .; size: once; J: TRBJ1-2; CDR3: CASSLGGGRTANYGYTF; DNA: TGTGCCAGCAGCTTGGGGGGGGGAAGGACGGCAAACTATGGCTACACCTTC
V: TRBV6-5; D: .; size: .; J: TRBJ1-1; CDR3: CASSYLDRQLTEAFF; DNA: TGTGCCAGCAGTTACCTCGACCGACAGTTAACTGAAGCTTTCTTT